This TCR beta chain was captured by sequencing in a study of blood T cell repertoires in COVID-19. Study details: COVID-19 samples from acute and convalescent phases originated in the United States, Italy and Spain. T cells, B-cell-depleted T cells, or PBMCs supplied cDNA or gDNA.

CDR3 length equals 14 residues. Looked up from germline, CDR1 is LGHDT and CDR2 is YNNKEL (reference sequence). Between the trimmed V and J ends, which lost 1 base and 6 bases, there was a span of 13 bases. Profiling relied on immunoSEQ multiplex PCR, and the TCRdb table lists in-frame clones only, not all of them. The sample lists over 250,000 clones, about four fifths seen once, with over 9% in the top ten. Sequencing was performed on peripheral blood. V usage is TRBV3-1 (or the pseudogene TRBV3-2) and J usage is TRBJ2-7; D is perhaps TRBD2 (6 bases). The clonotype originates from a woman between 45 and 65 years old who had recovered from COVID-19. The CDR3 here is CASSQAGGVLEQYF. In DNA, the CDR3 is TGTGCCAGCAGCCAAGCCGGCGGGGTGCTCGAGCAGTACTTC.